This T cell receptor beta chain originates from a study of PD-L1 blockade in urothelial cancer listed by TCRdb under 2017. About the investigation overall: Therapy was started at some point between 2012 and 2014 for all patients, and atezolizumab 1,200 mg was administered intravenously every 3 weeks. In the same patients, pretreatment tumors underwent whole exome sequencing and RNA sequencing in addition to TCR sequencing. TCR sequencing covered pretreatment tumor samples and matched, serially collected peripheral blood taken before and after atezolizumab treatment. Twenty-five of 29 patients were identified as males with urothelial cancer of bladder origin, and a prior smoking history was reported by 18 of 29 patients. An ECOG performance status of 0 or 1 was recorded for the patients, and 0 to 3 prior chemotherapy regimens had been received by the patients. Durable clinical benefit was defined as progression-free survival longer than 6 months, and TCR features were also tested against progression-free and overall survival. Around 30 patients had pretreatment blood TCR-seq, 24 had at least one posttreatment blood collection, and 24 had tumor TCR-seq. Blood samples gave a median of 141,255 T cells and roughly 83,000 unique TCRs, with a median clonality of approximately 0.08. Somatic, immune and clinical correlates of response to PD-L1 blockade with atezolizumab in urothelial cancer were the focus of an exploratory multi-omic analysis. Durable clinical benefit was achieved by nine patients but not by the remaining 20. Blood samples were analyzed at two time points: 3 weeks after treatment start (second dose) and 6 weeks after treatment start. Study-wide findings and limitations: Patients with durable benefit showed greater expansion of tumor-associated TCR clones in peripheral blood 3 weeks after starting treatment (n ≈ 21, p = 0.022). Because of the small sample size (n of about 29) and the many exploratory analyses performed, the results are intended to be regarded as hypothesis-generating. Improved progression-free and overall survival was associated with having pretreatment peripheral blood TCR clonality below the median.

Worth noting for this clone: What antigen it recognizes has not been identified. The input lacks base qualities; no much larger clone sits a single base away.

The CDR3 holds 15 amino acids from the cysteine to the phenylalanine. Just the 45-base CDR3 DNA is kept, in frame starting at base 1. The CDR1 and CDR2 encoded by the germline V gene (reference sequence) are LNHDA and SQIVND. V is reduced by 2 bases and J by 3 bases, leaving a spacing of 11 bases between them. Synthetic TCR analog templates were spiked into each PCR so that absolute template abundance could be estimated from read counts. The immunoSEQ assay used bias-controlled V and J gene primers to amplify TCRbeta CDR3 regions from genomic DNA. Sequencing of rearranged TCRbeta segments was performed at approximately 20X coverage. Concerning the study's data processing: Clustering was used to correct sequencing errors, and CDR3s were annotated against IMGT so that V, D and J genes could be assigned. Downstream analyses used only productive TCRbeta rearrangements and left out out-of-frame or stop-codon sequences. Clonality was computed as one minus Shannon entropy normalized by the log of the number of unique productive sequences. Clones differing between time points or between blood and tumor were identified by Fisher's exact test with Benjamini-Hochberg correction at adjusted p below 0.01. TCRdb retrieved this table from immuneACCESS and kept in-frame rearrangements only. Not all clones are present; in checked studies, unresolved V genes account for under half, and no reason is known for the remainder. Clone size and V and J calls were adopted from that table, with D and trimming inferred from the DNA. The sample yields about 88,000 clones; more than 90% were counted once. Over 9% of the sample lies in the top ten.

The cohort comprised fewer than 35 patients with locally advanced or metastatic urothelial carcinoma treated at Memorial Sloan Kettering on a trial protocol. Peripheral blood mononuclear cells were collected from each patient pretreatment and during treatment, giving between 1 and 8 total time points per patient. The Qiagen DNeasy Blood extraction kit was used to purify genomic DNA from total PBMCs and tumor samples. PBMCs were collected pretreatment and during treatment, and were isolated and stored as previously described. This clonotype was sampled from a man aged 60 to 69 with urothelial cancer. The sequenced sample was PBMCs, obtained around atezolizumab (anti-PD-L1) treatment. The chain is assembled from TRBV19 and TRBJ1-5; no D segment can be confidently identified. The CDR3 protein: CASSISTFSNQPQHF. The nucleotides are TGTGCCAGTAGTATATCCACTTTCTCCAATCAGCCCCAGCATTTT.